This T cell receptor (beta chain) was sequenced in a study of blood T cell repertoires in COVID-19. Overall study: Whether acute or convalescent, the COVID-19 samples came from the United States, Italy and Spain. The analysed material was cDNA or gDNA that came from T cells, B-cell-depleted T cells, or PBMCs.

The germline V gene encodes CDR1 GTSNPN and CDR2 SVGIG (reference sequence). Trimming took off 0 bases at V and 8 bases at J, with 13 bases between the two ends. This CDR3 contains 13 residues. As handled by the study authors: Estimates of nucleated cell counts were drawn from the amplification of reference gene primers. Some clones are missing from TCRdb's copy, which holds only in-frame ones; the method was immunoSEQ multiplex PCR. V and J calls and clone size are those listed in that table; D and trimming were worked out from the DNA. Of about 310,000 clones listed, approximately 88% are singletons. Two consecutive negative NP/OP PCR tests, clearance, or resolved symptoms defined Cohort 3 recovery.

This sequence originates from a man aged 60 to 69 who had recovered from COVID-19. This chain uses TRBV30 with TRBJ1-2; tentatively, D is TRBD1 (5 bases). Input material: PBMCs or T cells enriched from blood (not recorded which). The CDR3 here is CAWSVVSSGGYTF. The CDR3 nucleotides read TGTGCCTGGAGTGTAGTCTCGTCAGGGGGCTACACCTTC.